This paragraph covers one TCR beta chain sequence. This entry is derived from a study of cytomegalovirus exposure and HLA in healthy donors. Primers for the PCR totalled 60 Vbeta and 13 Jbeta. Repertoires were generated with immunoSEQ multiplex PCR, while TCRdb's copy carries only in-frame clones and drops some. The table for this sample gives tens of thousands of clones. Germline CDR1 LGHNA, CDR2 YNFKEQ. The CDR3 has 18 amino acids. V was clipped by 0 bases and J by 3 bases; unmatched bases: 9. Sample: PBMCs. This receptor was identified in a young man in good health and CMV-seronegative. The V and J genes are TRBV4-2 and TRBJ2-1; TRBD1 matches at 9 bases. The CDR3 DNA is TGTGCCAGCAGCCAAGATCGGCCGGGACAGGGATACTACAATGAGCAGTTCTTC. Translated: CASSQDRPGQGYYNEQFF.